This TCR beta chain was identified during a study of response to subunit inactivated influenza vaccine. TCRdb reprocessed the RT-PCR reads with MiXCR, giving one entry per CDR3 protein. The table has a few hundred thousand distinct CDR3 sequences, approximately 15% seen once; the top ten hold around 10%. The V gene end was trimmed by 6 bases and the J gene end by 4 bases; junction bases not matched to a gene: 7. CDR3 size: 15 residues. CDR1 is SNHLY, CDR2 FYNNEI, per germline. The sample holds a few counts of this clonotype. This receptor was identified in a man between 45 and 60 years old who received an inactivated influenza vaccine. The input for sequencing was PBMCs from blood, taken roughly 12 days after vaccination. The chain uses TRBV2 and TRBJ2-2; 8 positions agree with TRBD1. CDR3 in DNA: TGTGCCAGCAGGGCAGGGGGCGCGGTCACCGGGGAGCTGTTTTTT. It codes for CASRAGGAVTGELFF.